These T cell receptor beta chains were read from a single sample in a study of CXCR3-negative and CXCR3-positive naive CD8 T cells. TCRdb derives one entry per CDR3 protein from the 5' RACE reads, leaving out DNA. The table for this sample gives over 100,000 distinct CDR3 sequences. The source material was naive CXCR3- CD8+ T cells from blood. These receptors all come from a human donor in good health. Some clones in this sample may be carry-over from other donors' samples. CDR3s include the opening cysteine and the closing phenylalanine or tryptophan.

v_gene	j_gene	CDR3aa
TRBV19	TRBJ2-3	CASRNRDKGVTDTQYF
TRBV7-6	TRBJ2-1	CASSLDGHEQFF
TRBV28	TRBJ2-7	CASSLLQGGVEEQYF
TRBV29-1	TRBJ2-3	CSVEDSDLTSTDTQYF
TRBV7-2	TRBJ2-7	CASNDPQEQYF
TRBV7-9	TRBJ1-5	CASSPPEGDYGNQPQHF
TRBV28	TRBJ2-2	CASSFGSSGNTGELFF
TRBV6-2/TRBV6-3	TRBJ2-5	CASSGQGAFETQYF
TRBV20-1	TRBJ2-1	CSRRLGGGQVSYNEQFF
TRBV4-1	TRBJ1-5	CASSQGLRSNQPQHF
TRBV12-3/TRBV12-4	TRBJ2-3	CASRAAGTDTQYF
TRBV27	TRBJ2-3	CASSWQATDTQYF
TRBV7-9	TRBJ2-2	CASSLADGGELFF
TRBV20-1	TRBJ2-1	CSARVWTGVYEQFF
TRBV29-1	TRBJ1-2	CSVGYSTLYGYTF